This TCR beta chain is drawn from a study of Ad26.COV2.S vaccination and SARS-CoV-2 variants. Study-wide points: Possible underestimation of total T cell responses by the TCR breadth and depth analyses was noted. Comparable non-spike TCR breadth was observed in vaccine and placebo recipients.

This sample's treatment: about 20 received Ad26.COV2.S at low or high dose, single or two shots; 5 received placebo; per-sample allocation not given. Repertoires come from day 63 after the first vaccine or placebo injection. Boston hosted the donor, who was an adult aged 18-55 years. This clone was found a few times. The target antigen is unknown. Repertoires were generated with immunoSEQ multiplex PCR, while TCRdb's copy carries only in-frame clones and drops some. The data hold about 350,000 clones, with approximately 81% observed a single time. Germline CDR1 reads MNHEY; CDR2 reads SVGAGI. The J segment lost 2 bases and the V segment lost 5 bases, leaving 3 bases of the junction unmatched. The length of the CDR3 is 14 residues.

This TCR was sampled from a person between 18 and 59 years old who received the Ad26.COV2.S COVID-19 vaccine or a placebo. Sequencing was performed on peripheral blood, taken in a trial of Ad26.COV2.S vaccine versus placebo. V gene TRBV6-5 combines with J gene TRBJ1-1, with TRBD1 matching 9 bases. Here the CDR3 DNA reads TGTGCCAGCAGTCGACAGGGGGGCAACACTGAAGCTTTCTTT. This encodes CASSRQGGNTEAFF.